A selection of T cell receptor beta chains follows, all from one sample in a study of blood T cell repertoires in COVID-19. Assay: immunoSEQ multiplex PCR; the TCRdb copy retains only in-frame clones and omits some. This sample has around 390,000 clones, with around 87% found just once. The sample taken for sequencing was PBMCs or T cells enriched from blood (not recorded which). These receptors were obtained from a woman between 45 and 60 years old who had recovered from COVID-19. CDR3s include the opening cysteine and the closing phenylalanine or tryptophan. The order of the fields is D gene, J gene, clone size, V gene, CDR3 DNA, CDR3 protein. The D gene is left open where the match is weak. Only part of the rows carry a size: once, few, many, or a class if the clone is expanded.

. | TRBJ1-6 | . | TRBV25-1 | TGTGCCAGCAGTGAATTGGGGCAGGCCCGCTATAATTCACCCCTCCACTTT | CASSELGQARYNSPLHF
. | TRBJ2-1 | . | TRBV19 | TGTGCCAGTAGTATGGGACAAATTGCTGAGCAGTTCTTC | CASSMGQIAEQFF
. | TRBJ2-3 | . | TRBV29-1 | TGCAGCGTTGGGGGGGACACAGATACGCAGTATTTT | CSVGGDTDTQYF
. | TRBJ2-7 | . | TRBV10-3 | TGTGCCATCAGTGAACCCCAGGGGACAACGCACGAGCAGTACTTC | CAISEPQGTTHEQYF
. | TRBJ1-1 | once | TRBV14 | TGTGCCAGCAGCCAAGATGCAGTGGACACTGAAGCTTTCTTT | CASSQDAVDTEAFF
. | TRBJ1-1 | . | TRBV30 | TGTGCCTGGAGTGTAAGGGAGATGAACACTGAAGCTTTCTTT | CAWSVREMNTEAFF
. | TRBJ1-2 | . | TRBV3-1/TRBV3-2 | TGTGCCAGCAGCCAAGTTGAGGGTAACTATGGCTACACCTTC | CASSQVEGNYGYTF
TRBD1 | TRBJ1-1 | . | TRBV7-6 | TGTGCCAGCTTGGCGGGACAGGAGAACACTGAAGCTTTCTTT | CASLAGQENTEAFF
. | TRBJ2-3 | . | TRBV28 | TGTGCCAGCAGTTACTTAGAGGAACGAGAGGGAACAGATACGCAGTATTTT | CASSYLEEREGTDTQYF
. | TRBJ1-1 | . | TRBV2 | TGTGCCAGCAGGGCCACGATGAACACTGAAGCTTTCTTT | CASRATMNTEAFF
. | TRBJ2-7 | . | TRBV10-3 | TGTGCCATCAGTGATCACACAGACAGGACCTACGAGCAGTACTTC | CAISDHTDRTYEQYF
. | TRBJ2-3 | once | TRBV28 | TGTGCCAGCAGTTTAGCGGGGTCCACAGATACGCAGTATTTT | CASSLAGSTDTQYF
. | TRBJ2-1 | . | TRBV28 | TGTGCCAGCAGTCCGCTATACAATGAGCAGTTCTTC | CASSPLYNEQFF
. | TRBJ2-3 | . | TRBV30 | TGTGCCTGGGGGGCTGCTAGCACAGATACGCAGTATTTT | CAWGAASTDTQYF
TRBD1 | TRBJ1-5 | . | TRBV4-2 | TGTGCCAGCAGCCTAACAGGGGGCGGTCAGCCCCAGCATTTT | CASSLTGGGQPQHF
. | TRBJ2-1 | once | TRBV28 | TGTGCCAGCAGCCTTCCGGGAGCGTCCTACAATGAGCAGTTCTTC | CASSLPGASYNEQFF
TRBD1 | TRBJ1-5 | . | TRBV3-1/TRBV3-2 | TGTGCCAGCAGCCCGGGGACAGGGGATCAGCCCCAGCATTTT | CASSPGTGDQPQHF
. | TRBJ1-1 | . | TRBV19 | TGTGCCAGTAGTATATTACAGAACACTGAAGCTTTCTTT | CASSILQNTEAFF
. | TRBJ1-5 | . | TRBV7-8 | TGTGCCAGCAGCTTTGGAGGCAATCAGCCCCAGCATTTT | CASSFGGNQPQHF
. | TRBJ1-6 | . | TRBV14 | TGTGCCAGCAGCCCCATGGGAGGCTCACCCCTCCACTTT | CASSPMGGSPLHF
. | TRBJ1-1 | . | TRBV5-6 | TGTGCCAGCAGCTTGGTCGGGGGAAACACTGAAGCTTTCTTT | CASSLVGGNTEAFF
. | TRBJ1-5 | . | TRBV2 | TGTGCCAGCAGCCCCCAGGGGCTATCGGTTCAGCCCCAGCATTTT | CASSPQGLSVQPQHF
. | TRBJ1-4 | . | TRBV10-1 | TGCGCCAGCAGTGAGTCGAGGCCGAGTAATGAAAAACTGTTTTTT | CASSESRPSNEKLFF
TRBD1 | TRBJ1-6 | . | TRBV2 | TGTGCCAGCAGTGAATTGGAGACAGGGGTGTCACCCCTCCACTTT | CASSELETGVSPLHF
. | TRBJ2-7 | . | TRBV5-1 | TGCGCCAGCAGCTTTTTGGGGCCAAACTACGAGCAGTACTTC | CASSFLGPNYEQYF
. | TRBJ1-1 | . | TRBV6-5 | TGTGCCAGCAGTCTACCAGGGGTGCGGACTGAAGCTTTCTTT | CASSLPGVRTEAFF
TRBD1 | TRBJ1-2 | . | TRBV10-3 | TGTGCCATCAACCAACAGGGGCATGGCTACACCTTC | CAINQQGHGYTF
. | TRBJ2-7 | . | TRBV18 | TGTGCCAGCTCACCACCGTCAGTCTACGAGCAGTACTTC | CASSPPSVYEQYF
. | TRBJ1-5 | . | TRBV28 | TGTGCCAGCAGTTTAGGGAGAAGCAGCAATCAGCCCCAGCATTTT | CASSLGRSSNQPQHF
. | TRBJ2-1 | . | TRBV3-1/TRBV3-2 | TGTGCCAGCAGCCAAACGGGACAAGTCAACAATGAGCAGTTCTTC | CASSQTGQVNNEQFF
. | TRBJ1-2 | . | TRBV30 | TGTGCCTGGAGTGTAACAGGCGTCTATGGCTACACCTTC | CAWSVTGVYGYTF
. | TRBJ1-4 | once | TRBV4-2 | TGTGCCAGCAGCCCCCTAGGTGACCCCTTTAATGAAAAACTGTTTTTT | CASSPLGDPFNEKLFF
. | TRBJ1-1 | . | TRBV14 | TGTGCCAGCAGCTCTCAGGGATGGAAAGCTTTCTTT | CASSSQGWKAFF
TRBD1 | TRBJ1-6 | . | TRBV5-1 | TGCGCCAGCAGCCCCCGACAGGGAGATAATTCACCCCTCCACTTT | CASSPRQGDNSPLHF
. | TRBJ1-1 | . | TRBV28 | TGTGCCAGCAGTTTAGTACCCCAGGTCGGGGTCTTGAACACTGAAGCTTTCTTT | CASSLVPQVGVLNTEAFF
. | TRBJ1-6 | . | TRBV4-1 | TGCGCCAGCAGCCAAGACGCCTTGGCAGGGGTCAATTCACCCCTCCACTTT | CASSQDALAGVNSPLHF
TRBD1 | TRBJ2-7 | few | TRBV11-2 | TGTGCCAGCAGCTCGTCCCAGGGGGCAGGCGAGCAGTACTTC | CASSSSQGAGEQYF
TRBD1 | TRBJ1-5 | . | TRBV19 | TGTGCCAGTAGTACCGGACAGGGCAGCAATCAGCCCCAGCATTTT | CASSTGQGSNQPQHF
TRBD1 | TRBJ1-6 | . | TRBV11-2 | TGTGCCAGCAGCTCCCGGGACAGGTCAAATTCACCCCTCCACTTT | CASSSRDRSNSPLHF
. | TRBJ2-7 | . | TRBV5-5 | TGTGCCAGCAGCTTGGACAGGGTATTGGGGTCCTACGAGCAGTACTTC | CASSLDRVLGSYEQYF
. | TRBJ1-2 | . | TRBV28 | TGTGCCAGCAGTTTGTATGCAGGGGCTAACTATGGCTACACCTTC | CASSLYAGANYGYTF
TRBD1 | TRBJ1-2 | . | TRBV28 | TGTGCCAGCAGTGGACAGGGATTTAACTATGGCTACACCTTC | CASSGQGFNYGYTF
. | TRBJ1-2 | . | TRBV18 | TGTGCCAGCTCACAGTCACAGAAGAACTATGGCTACACCTTC | CASSQSQKNYGYTF
. | TRBJ2-1 | . | TRBV11-2 | TGTGCCAGCAGCTTTGGACAGTACAATGAGCAGTTCTTC | CASSFGQYNEQFF
. | TRBJ1-1 | . | TRBV14 | TGTGCCAGCAGCTACTCAGGAGGACCAGCTTTCTTT | CASSYSGGPAFF
. | TRBJ1-6 | few | TRBV11-2 | TGTGCCAGCAGCTTAGCGTCCAGTAATTCACCCCTCCACTTT | CASSLASSNSPLHF
. | TRBJ1-3 | . | TRBV5-6 | TGTGCCAGCAGCTCGACAGTATACTCTGGAAACACCATATATTTT | CASSSTVYSGNTIYF
. | TRBJ2-5 | . | TRBV14 | TGTGCCAGCAGCCAAGATTACTCCGGGAGAGGATGGGAGACCCAGTACTTC | CASSQDYSGRGWETQYF
. | TRBJ1-6 | once | TRBV19 | TGTGCCAGTAGTTCGGACAGATCACCCCTCCACTTT | CASSSDRSPLHF
. | TRBJ1-1 | . | TRBV27 | TGTGCCAGCACAAGGGGAGGGCCGTTCACTGAAGCTTTCTTT | CASTRGGPFTEAFF
. | TRBJ2-6 | . | TRBV10-3 | TGTGCCATCAGCCCCCGTAGTTCGAGCTCTGGGGCCAACGTCCTGACTTTC | CAISPRSSSSGANVLTF
TRBD2 | TRBJ2-5 | . | TRBV5-1 | TGCGCCAGCACCACGGGGCTAGCGGGGGGCGGAGAGACCCAGTACTTC | CASTTGLAGGGETQYF
TRBD1 | TRBJ1-2 | . | TRBV19 | TGTGCCAGTAGTACGGACAGGGTGATCGATGGCTACACCTTC | CASSTDRVIDGYTF